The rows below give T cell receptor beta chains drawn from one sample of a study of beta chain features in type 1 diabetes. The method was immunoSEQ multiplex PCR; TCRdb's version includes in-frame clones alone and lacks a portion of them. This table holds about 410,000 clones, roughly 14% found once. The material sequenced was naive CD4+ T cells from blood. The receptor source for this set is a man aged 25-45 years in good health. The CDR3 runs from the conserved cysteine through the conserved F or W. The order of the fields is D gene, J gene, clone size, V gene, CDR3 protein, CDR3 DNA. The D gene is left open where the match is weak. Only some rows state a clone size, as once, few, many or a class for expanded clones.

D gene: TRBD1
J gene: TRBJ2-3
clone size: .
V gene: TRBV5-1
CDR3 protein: CASRGTGSEGTDTQYF
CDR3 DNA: TGCGCCAGCAGAGGGACAGGGTCTGAGGGCACAGATACGCAGTATTTT

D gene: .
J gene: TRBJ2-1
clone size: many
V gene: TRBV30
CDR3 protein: CAWGGLRSSYNEQFF
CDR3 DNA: TGTGCCTGGGGGGGACTGCGGAGCTCCTACAATGAGCAGTTCTTC

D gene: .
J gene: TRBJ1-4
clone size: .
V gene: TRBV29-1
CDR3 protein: CSVEPISLGEKLFF
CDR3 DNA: TGCAGCGTTGAGCCCATATCTCTAGGGGAAAAACTGTTTTTT

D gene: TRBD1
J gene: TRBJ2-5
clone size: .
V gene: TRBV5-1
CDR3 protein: CASSLAGTGWETQYF
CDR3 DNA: TGCGCCAGCAGCTTGGCCGGGACAGGGTGGGAGACCCAGTACTTC

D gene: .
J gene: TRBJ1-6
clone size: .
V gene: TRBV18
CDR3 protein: CASSTGIAPLHF
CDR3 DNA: TGTGCCAGCTCAACAGGGATTGCACCCCTCCACTTT

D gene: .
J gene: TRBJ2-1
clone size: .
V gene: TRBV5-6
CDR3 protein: CASSLSVFNEQFF
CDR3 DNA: TGTGCCAGCAGCTTGTCGGTGTTCAATGAGCAGTTCTTC

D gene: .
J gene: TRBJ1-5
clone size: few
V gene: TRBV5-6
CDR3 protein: CASSFQGRSSNQPQHF
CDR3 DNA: TGTGCCAGCAGCTTCCAGGGTAGGTCGAGCAATCAGCCCCAGCATTTT

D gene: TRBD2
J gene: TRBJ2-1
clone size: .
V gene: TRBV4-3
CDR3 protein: CASSQDLADYNEQFF
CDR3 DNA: TGCGCCAGCAGCCAAGATCTAGCGGACTACAATGAGCAGTTCTTC

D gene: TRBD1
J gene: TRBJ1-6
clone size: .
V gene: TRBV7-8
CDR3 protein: CASSSRTGFNSPLHF
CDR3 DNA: TGTGCCAGCAGCTCCAGGACAGGGTTTAATTCACCCCTCCACTTT

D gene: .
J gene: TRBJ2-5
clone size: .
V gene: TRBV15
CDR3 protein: CATSRETGPQYF
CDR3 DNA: TGTGCCACCAGCAGAGAAACAGGTCCCCAGTACTTC

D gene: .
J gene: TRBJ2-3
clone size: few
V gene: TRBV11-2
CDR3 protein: CASSYSGSTDTQYF
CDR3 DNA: TGTGCCAGCAGCTATAGCGGAAGCACAGATACGCAGTATTTT

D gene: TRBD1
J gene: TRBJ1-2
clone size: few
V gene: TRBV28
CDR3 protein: CASTDAGGSRGYTF
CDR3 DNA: TGTGCCAGCACGGATGCAGGGGGCTCGCGAGGCTACACCTTC

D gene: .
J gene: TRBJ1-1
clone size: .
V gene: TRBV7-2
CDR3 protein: CASSLGQAINTEAFF
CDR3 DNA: TGTGCCAGCAGCTTAGGCCAGGCGATAAACACTGAAGCTTTCTTT

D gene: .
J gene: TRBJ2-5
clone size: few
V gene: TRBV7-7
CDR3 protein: CASSPGQSPPKETQYF
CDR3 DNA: TGTGCCAGCAGCCCGGGACAAAGTCCGCCCAAAGAGACCCAGTACTTC

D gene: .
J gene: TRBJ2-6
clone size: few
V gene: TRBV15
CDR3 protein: CATSRNSGANVLTF
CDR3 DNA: TGTGCCACCAGCCGGAACTCTGGGGCCAACGTCCTGACTTTC

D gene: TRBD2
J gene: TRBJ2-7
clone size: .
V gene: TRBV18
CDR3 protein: CASSPVAGDGPYEQYF
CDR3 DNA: TGTGCCAGCTCACCGGTAGCGGGGGACGGTCCCTACGAGCAGTACTTC

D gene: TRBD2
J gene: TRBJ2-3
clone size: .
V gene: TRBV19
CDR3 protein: CASGLAGSTDTQYF
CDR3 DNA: TGTGCCAGTGGACTAGCGGGAAGCACAGATACGCAGTATTTT

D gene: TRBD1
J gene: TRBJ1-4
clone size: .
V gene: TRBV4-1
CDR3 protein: CASSHLDREVGKLFF
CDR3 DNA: TGCGCCAGCAGCCACCTGGACAGGGAAGTAGGAAAACTGTTTTTT

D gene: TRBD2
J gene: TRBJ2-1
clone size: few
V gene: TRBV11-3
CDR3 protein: CASSYRLAGAAEQFF
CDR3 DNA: TGTGCCAGCAGCTACCGGCTAGCGGGGGCGGCTGAGCAGTTCTTC

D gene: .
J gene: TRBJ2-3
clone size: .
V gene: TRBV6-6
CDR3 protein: CASSYRGSTDTQYF
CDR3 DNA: TGTGCCAGCAGTTATCGCGGGAGCACAGATACGCAGTATTTT

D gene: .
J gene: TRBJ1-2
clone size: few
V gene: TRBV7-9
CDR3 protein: CASSLSGIGYTF
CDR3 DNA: TGTGCCAGCAGCTTATCGGGGATTGGCTACACCTTC

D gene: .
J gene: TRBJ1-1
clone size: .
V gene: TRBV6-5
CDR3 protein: CASRPPGAAWAFF
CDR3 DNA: TGTGCCAGCAGGCCGCCCGGAGCAGCATGGGCTTTCTTT

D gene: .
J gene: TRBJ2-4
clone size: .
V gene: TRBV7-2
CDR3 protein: CASSLAPGSAKNIQYF
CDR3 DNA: TGTGCCAGCAGCTTAGCGCCAGGGTCGGCCAAAAACATTCAGTACTTC

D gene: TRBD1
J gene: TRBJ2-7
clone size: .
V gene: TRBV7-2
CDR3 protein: CASSSRQGTYEQYF
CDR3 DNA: TGTGCCAGCAGCTCTCGACAGGGAACCTACGAGCAGTACTTC

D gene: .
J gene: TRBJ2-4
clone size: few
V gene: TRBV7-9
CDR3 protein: CASSLGVAKNIQYF
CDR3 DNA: TGTGCCAGCAGCTTAGGAGTAGCCAAAAACATTCAGTACTTC

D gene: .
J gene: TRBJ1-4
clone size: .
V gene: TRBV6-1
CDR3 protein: CASSVGGNEKLFF
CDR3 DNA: TGTGCCAGCAGTGTGGGAGGGAACGAAAAACTGTTTTTT

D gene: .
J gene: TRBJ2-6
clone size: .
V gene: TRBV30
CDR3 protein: CAWSARLGANVLTF
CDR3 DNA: TGTGCCTGGAGTGCAAGACTTGGGGCCAACGTCCTGACTTTC

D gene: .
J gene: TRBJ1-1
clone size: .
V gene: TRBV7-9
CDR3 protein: CASSSRPAIVYTEAFF
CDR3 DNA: TGTGCCAGCAGTTCGCGGCCAGCCATCGTATACACTGAAGCTTTCTTT

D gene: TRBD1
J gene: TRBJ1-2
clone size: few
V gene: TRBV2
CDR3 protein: CASSYGTGPGYTF
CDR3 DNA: TGTGCCAGCAGTTACGGGACAGGGCCCGGCTACACCTTC

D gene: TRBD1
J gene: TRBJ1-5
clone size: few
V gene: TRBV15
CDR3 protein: CATSPRDRGSNQPQHF
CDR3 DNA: TGTGCCACCAGCCCTAGGGACAGGGGAAGCAATCAGCCCCAGCATTTT

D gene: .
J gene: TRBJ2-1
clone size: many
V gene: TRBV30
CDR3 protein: CAWRALTRGNEQFF
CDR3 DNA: TGTGCCTGGAGGGCCCTTACGCGGGGCAATGAGCAGTTCTTC

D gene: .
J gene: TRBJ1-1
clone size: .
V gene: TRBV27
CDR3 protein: CASSLMGTEAFF
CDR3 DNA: TGTGCCAGCAGCCTGATGGGCACTGAAGCTTTCTTT

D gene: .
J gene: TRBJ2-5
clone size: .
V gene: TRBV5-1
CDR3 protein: CASSPGVEETQYF
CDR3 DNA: TGCGCCAGCAGCCCAGGGGTAGAAGAGACCCAGTACTTC

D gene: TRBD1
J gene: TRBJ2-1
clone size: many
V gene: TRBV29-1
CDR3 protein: CSGQDRADNEQFF
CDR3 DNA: TGCAGCGGCCAAGACAGGGCCGACAATGAGCAGTTCTTC

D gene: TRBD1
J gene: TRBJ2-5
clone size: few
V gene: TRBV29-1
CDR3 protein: CSVEQGTGTQYF
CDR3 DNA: TGCAGCGTCGAACAGGGGACCGGGACCCAGTACTTC

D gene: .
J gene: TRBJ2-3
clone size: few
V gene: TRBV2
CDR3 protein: CASRGLDTQYF
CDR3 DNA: TGTGCCAGCAGGGGATTAGATACGCAGTATTTT

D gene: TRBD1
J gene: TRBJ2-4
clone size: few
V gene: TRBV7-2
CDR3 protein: CASSQWTGGEGDIQYF
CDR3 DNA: TGTGCCAGCAGCCAATGGACAGGGGGTGAAGGAGACATTCAGTACTTC

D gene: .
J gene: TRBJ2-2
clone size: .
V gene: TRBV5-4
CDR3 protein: CASNPQGTGELFF
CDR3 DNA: TGTGCCAGCAACCCTCAGGGCACCGGGGAGCTGTTTTTT

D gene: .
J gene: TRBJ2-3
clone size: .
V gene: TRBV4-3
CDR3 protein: CASRKQGTDTQYF
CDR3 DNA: TGCGCCAGCAGAAAACAGGGCACAGATACGCAGTATTTT

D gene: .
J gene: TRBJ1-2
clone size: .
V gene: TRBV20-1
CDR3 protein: CSARDITGYTF
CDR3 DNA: TGCAGTGCTCGGGACATCACCGGCTACACCTTC

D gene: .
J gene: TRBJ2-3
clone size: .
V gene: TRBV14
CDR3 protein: CASSHQIALGTDTQYF
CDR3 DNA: TGTGCCAGCAGTCATCAAATCGCACTAGGTACAGATACGCAGTATTTT

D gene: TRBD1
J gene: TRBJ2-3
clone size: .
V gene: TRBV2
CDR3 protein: CAIRGDRATDTQYF
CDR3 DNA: TGTGCCATCAGGGGGGACAGGGCCACAGATACGCAGTATTTT

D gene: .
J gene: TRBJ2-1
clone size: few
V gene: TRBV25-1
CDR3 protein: CASSESPALGVFF
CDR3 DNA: TGTGCCAGCAGTGAATCCCCTGCACTGGGGGTGTTCTTC

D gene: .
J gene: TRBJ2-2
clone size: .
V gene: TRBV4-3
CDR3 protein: CASSHLDSTGELFF
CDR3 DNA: TGCGCCAGCAGCCACCTAGACAGCACCGGGGAGCTGTTTTTT

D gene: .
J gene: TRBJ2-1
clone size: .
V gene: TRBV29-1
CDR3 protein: CSAHRDSLKGEFF
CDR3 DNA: TGCAGCGCACACCGGGACTCCCTGAAGGGGGAGTTCTTC

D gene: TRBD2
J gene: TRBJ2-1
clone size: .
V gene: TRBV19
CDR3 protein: CASSLTSGGGQFF
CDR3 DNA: TGTGCCAGTAGTCTAACTAGCGGGGGAGGGCAGTTCTTC

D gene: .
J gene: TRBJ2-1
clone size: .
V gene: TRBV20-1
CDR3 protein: CSAGIYNEQFF
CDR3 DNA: TGCAGTGCTGGAATCTACAATGAGCAGTTCTTC

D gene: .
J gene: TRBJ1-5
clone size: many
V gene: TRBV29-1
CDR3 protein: CSVGGNSNQPQHF
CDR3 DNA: TGCAGCGTTGGAGGGAATAGCAATCAGCCCCAGCATTTT

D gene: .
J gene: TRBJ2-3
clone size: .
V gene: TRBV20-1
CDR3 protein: CSALSTDTQYF
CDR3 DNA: TGCAGTGCACTAAGCACAGATACGCAGTATTTT

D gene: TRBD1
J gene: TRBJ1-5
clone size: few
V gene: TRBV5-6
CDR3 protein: CASSFMTGTGVQPQHF
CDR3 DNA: TGTGCCAGCAGCTTTATGACCGGGACAGGGGTTCAGCCCCAGCATTTT

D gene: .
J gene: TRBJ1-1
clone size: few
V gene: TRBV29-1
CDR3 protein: CSVSGLNTEAFF
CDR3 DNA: TGCAGCGTATCAGGACTGAACACTGAAGCTTTCTTT

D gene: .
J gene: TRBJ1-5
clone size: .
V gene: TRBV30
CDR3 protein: CAWSLQGNQPQHF
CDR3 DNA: TGTGCCTGGAGTTTACAGGGTAATCAGCCCCAGCATTTT

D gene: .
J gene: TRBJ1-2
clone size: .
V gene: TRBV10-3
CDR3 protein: CAIGSPSISRTGGGYTF
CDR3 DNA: TGTGCCATCGGGTCCCCGTCGATCAGCAGGACGGGCGGGGGCTACACCTTC

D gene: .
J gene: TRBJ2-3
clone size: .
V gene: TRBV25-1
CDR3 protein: CASSDDGPYTQYF
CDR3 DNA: TGTGCCAGCAGTGACGACGGGCCATATACGCAGTATTTT